This T cell receptor beta chain was identified during a study of T cell responses to AZD1222 COVID-19 vaccine. This CDR3 is 18 amino acids long. V dropped 4 bases and J dropped 2 bases, with 25 bases sitting between them. Germline CDR1 reads SGHDT; CDR2 reads YYEEEE. The assay was immunoSEQ multiplex PCR, and TCRdb's table has in-frame clones only and misses some. In the table there are around 130,000 clones, more than 75% of which are singletons. The sample was peripheral blood, taken 28 days after the second AZD1222 dose. This chain links TRBV5-6 with TRBJ2-7; TRBD2 might be the D (7 bases). The source is an adult who received the AZD1222 COVID-19 vaccine. The CDR3 region has the DNA TGTGCCAGCAGCCCTGACGGGGGGCTTTGGTCAGGAGCCTACGAGCAGTACTTC. Translated, it gives CASSPDGGLWSGAYEQYF.